Listed below are T cell receptor beta chains from one sample, sequenced in a study of Graves' ophthalmopathy and Graves' hyperthyroidism. In TCRdb, the multiplex PCR reads were re-called with MiXCR into one record per CDR3 protein. Counted here are 500,000 to 700,000 distinct CDR3 sequences, under 45% occurring once; the ten biggest clones make up 3.5% to 5%. The source material was peripheral blood or thyroid tissue (not recorded which). Receptor source: an adult man with Graves' hyperthyroidism. Each CDR3 is given with its conserved first and last residue. Each record gives: V gene, J gene, clone size, CDR3 length, D gene, CDR3 protein, CDR3 DNA. A D gene is named only where the DNA matches it firmly. Size values are once, few and many counts, or a class for expanded clones, and some rows have none.

V gene: TRBV25-1; J gene: TRBJ1-2; clone size: many; CDR3 length: 15; D gene: NA; CDR3 protein: CASSESGISNYGYTF; CDR3 DNA: TGTGCCAGCAGTGAATCTGGCATATCTAACTATGGCTACACCTTC
V gene: TRBV29-1; J gene: TRBJ1-2; clone size: NA; CDR3 length: 13; D gene: TRBD1; CDR3 protein: CSVRGQGAVGYTF; CDR3 DNA: TGCAGCGTTAGAGGACAGGGGGCGGTTGGCTACACCTTC
V gene: TRBV7-2; J gene: TRBJ2-7; clone size: many; CDR3 length: 14; D gene: NA; CDR3 protein: CASSLGQVTYEQYF; CDR3 DNA: TGTGCCAGCAGCTTAGGACAGGTGACCTACGAGCAGTACTTC
V gene: TRBV7-9; J gene: TRBJ1-1; clone size: NA; CDR3 length: 16; D gene: NA; CDR3 protein: CASTRLSGSVYNEQFF; CDR3 DNA: TGTGCCAGCACCCGACTTAGCGGGAGCGTCTACAATGAGCAGTTCTTT
V gene: TRBV2; J gene: TRBJ1-5; clone size: NA; CDR3 length: 13; D gene: NA; CDR3 protein: CASSDRERQPQHF; CDR3 DNA: TGTGCCAGCAGTGACAGGGAACGTCAGCCCCAGCATTTT
V gene: TRBV15; J gene: TRBJ2-7; clone size: many; CDR3 length: 12; D gene: NA; CDR3 protein: CATRVNSYEQYF; CDR3 DNA: TGTGCCACCAGGGTGAACTCCTACGAGCAGTACTTC
V gene: TRBV7-9; J gene: TRBJ2-2; clone size: many; CDR3 length: 16; D gene: NA; CDR3 protein: CASSSLQGAATGELFF; CDR3 DNA: TGTGCCAGCAGCTCCCTACAGGGTGCGGCCACCGGGGAGCTGTTTTTT
V gene: TRBV29-1; J gene: TRBJ2-5; clone size: many; CDR3 length: 14; D gene: TRBD2; CDR3 protein: CSVDIIAGGETQYF; CDR3 DNA: TGCAGCGTTGACATTATAGCGGGGGGAGAGACCCAGTACTTC
V gene: TRBV12-3/TRBV12-4; J gene: TRBJ1-5; clone size: many; CDR3 length: 12; D gene: NA; CDR3 protein: CASSLIDQPQHF; CDR3 DNA: TGTGCCAGCAGTTTAATCGACCAGCCCCAGCATTTT
V gene: TRBV24-1; J gene: TRBJ1-2; clone size: many; CDR3 length: 13; D gene: NA; CDR3 protein: CATSQGYGYGYTF; CDR3 DNA: TGTGCCACCAGTCAAGGGTATGGCTATGGCTACACCTTC
V gene: TRBV28; J gene: TRBJ2-6; clone size: few; CDR3 length: 15; D gene: NA; CDR3 protein: CASSPWASGANVLTF; CDR3 DNA: TGTGCCAGCAGTCCCTGGGCCTCTGGGGCCAACGTCCTGACTTTC
V gene: TRBV7-9; J gene: TRBJ1-5; clone size: many; CDR3 length: 14; D gene: NA; CDR3 protein: CASSVTGNNQPQHF; CDR3 DNA: TGTGCCAGCAGCGTGACAGGTAACAATCAGCCCCAGCATTTT
V gene: TRBV27; J gene: TRBJ2-6; clone size: NA; CDR3 length: 16; D gene: NA; CDR3 protein: CASSLSGFSGANVLTF; CDR3 DNA: TGTGCCAGCAGTTTAAGTGGCTTCTCTGGGGCCAACGTCCTGACTTTC
V gene: TRBV5-8; J gene: TRBJ1-1; clone size: many; CDR3 length: 15; D gene: NA; CDR3 protein: CASSLAKGWNTEAFF; CDR3 DNA: TGTGCCAGCAGCTTGGCAAAGGGATGGAACACTGAAGCTTTCTTT
V gene: TRBV3-1; J gene: TRBJ2-7; clone size: few; CDR3 length: 15; D gene: TRBD2; CDR3 protein: CASSRGLAGEWEQYF; CDR3 DNA: TGTGCCAGCAGCCGTGGACTAGCGGGAGAATGGGAGCAGTACTTC
V gene: TRBV2; J gene: TRBJ1-1; clone size: NA; CDR3 length: 15; D gene: NA; CDR3 protein: CASRDLRAENTEAFF; CDR3 DNA: TGTGCCAGCAGAGATTTAAGGGCCGAGAACACTGAAGCTTTCTTT
V gene: TRBV7-2; J gene: TRBJ2-3; clone size: few; CDR3 length: 16; D gene: NA; CDR3 protein: CASSLDRAGGADTQYF; CDR3 DNA: TGTGCCAGCAGCCTAGACCGGGCCGGGGGAGCAGATACGCAGTATTTT
V gene: TRBV19; J gene: TRBJ2-1; clone size: NA; CDR3 length: 15; D gene: NA; CDR3 protein: CASSIDSRSYNEQSF; CDR3 DNA: TGTGCCAGTAGTATAGATAGTCGCTCCTACAATGAGCAGTCCTTC
V gene: TRBV15; J gene: TRBJ2-5; clone size: NA; CDR3 length: 16; D gene: TRBD2; CDR3 protein: CATSSGLAGLQETQYF; CDR3 DNA: TGTGCCACCAGCTCGGGACTAGCGGGCCTCCAAGAGACCCAGTACTTC
V gene: TRBV13; J gene: TRBJ2-7; clone size: few; CDR3 length: 15; D gene: TRBD2; CDR3 protein: CASSSVRGGTYEQYF; CDR3 DNA: TGTGCCAGCAGCTCCGTGCGGGGGGGAACCTACGAGCAGTACTTC
V gene: TRBV29-1; J gene: TRBJ2-3; clone size: NA; CDR3 length: 14; D gene: NA; CDR3 protein: CSCDDGGPTDTQYF; CDR3 DNA: TGCAGCTGTGATGACGGGGGTCCCACAGATACGCAGTATTTT
V gene: TRBV7-8; J gene: TRBJ2-7; clone size: many; CDR3 length: 15; D gene: NA; CDR3 protein: CASSLGQGPPGEQYF; CDR3 DNA: TGTGCCAGCAGCTTAGGTCAGGGACCCCCTGGCGAGCAGTACTTC
V gene: TRBV10-3; J gene: TRBJ2-7; clone size: NA; CDR3 length: 13; D gene: TRBD1; CDR3 protein: CACEGASSYEQYF; CDR3 DNA: TGTGCCTGTGAGGGGGCGAGCTCCTACGAGCAGTACTTC
V gene: TRBV7-2; J gene: TRBJ2-3; clone size: NA; CDR3 length: 18; D gene: TRBD2; CDR3 protein: CASSDLRLAGAVTDTQYF; CDR3 DNA: TGTGCCAGCAGCGACTTACGACTAGCGGGGGCAGTCACAGATACGCAGTATTTT
V gene: TRBV2; J gene: TRBJ1-5; clone size: many; CDR3 length: 15; D gene: TRBD1; CDR3 protein: CASSFDRGSAQPQHF; CDR3 DNA: TGTGCCAGCAGTTTCGACAGGGGGTCCGCTCAGCCCCAGCATTTT
V gene: TRBV7-2; J gene: TRBJ2-7; clone size: many; CDR3 length: 15; D gene: TRBD2; CDR3 protein: CASSPTSGDSYEQYF; CDR3 DNA: TGTGCCAGCAGTCCGACTAGCGGGGACTCCTACGAGCAGTACTTC
V gene: TRBV7-9; J gene: TRBJ1-1; clone size: NA; CDR3 length: 18; D gene: TRBD1; CDR3 protein: CASSDPVHRGLRNTEAFF; CDR3 DNA: TGTGCCAGCAGCGACCCAGTTCACAGGGGGCTGAGGAACACTGAAGCTTTCTTT
V gene: TRBV7-2; J gene: TRBJ2-2; clone size: NA; CDR3 length: 19; D gene: TRBD2; CDR3 protein: CASSLQASGRTMNTGELFF; CDR3 DNA: TGTGCCAGCAGCTTACAGGCTAGCGGGAGGACGATGAACACCGGGGAGCTGTTTTTT
V gene: TRBV29-1; J gene: TRBJ1-2; clone size: many; CDR3 length: 13; D gene: TRBD1; CDR3 protein: CSDGQVSAHGYTF; CDR3 DNA: TGCAGCGACGGACAGGTATCCGCGCATGGCTACACCTTC
V gene: TRBV6-1; J gene: TRBJ1-2; clone size: many; CDR3 length: 14; D gene: NA; CDR3 protein: CASSEKGGSYGYTF; CDR3 DNA: TGTGCCAGCAGTGAGAAGGGCGGAAGCTATGGCTACACCTTC
V gene: TRBV7-6; J gene: TRBJ2-1; clone size: NA; CDR3 length: 13; D gene: TRBD2; CDR3 protein: CASSFSAGNEQFF; CDR3 DNA: TGTGCTAGCAGCTTCTCAGCGGGAAATGAGCAGTTCTTC
V gene: TRBV19; J gene: TRBJ1-3; clone size: once; CDR3 length: 13; D gene: NA; CDR3 protein: CASSWGGMNTIYF; CDR3 DNA: TGTGCCAGTAGCTGGGGGGGGATGAACACCATATATTTT
V gene: TRBV7-8; J gene: TRBJ1-5; clone size: few; CDR3 length: 15; D gene: NA; CDR3 protein: CASSRRQVSNQPQHF; CDR3 DNA: TGTGCCAGCAGCCGCCGACAGGTTAGCAATCAGCCCCAGCATTTT
V gene: TRBV2; J gene: TRBJ1-4; clone size: many; CDR3 length: 14; D gene: NA; CDR3 protein: CASSLGRDVEKLFF; CDR3 DNA: TGTGCCAGCAGTCTGGGTAGGGACGTGGAAAAACTGTTTTTT
V gene: TRBV12-3/TRBV12-4; J gene: TRBJ2-1; clone size: NA; CDR3 length: 15; D gene: TRBD2; CDR3 protein: CASTDPSGGADEQFF; CDR3 DNA: TGTGCCAGCACCGACCCTAGCGGGGGGGCCGATGAGCAGTTCTTC
V gene: TRBV19; J gene: TRBJ2-6; clone size: NA; CDR3 length: 14; D gene: NA; CDR3 protein: CASTDLSGANVLTF; CDR3 DNA: TGTGCCAGTACTGATCTCTCTGGGGCTAACGTCCTGACTTTC
V gene: TRBV2; J gene: TRBJ1-1; clone size: NA; CDR3 length: 14; D gene: TRBD1; CDR3 protein: CASSGRTGAGEAFF; CDR3 DNA: TGTGCCAGCAGCGGACGGACAGGGGCTGGGGAAGCTTTCTTT
V gene: TRBV15; J gene: TRBJ1-3; clone size: many; CDR3 length: 17; D gene: TRBD1; CDR3 protein: CATSRGDRGGSGNTIYF; CDR3 DNA: TGTGCCACCAGCAGAGGAGACAGGGGTGGATCTGGAAACACCATATATTTT
V gene: TRBV2; J gene: TRBJ1-1; clone size: many; CDR3 length: 15; D gene: TRBD1; CDR3 protein: CASSDPGGKNTEAFF; CDR3 DNA: TGTGCCAGCAGTGACCCAGGGGGAAAGAACACTGAAGCTTTCTTT
V gene: TRBV28; J gene: TRBJ2-7; clone size: NA; CDR3 length: 14; D gene: TRBD1; CDR3 protein: CASRGPGQSYEQYF; CDR3 DNA: TGTGCCAGCAGAGGGCCGGGACAGAGCTACGAGCAGTACTTC
V gene: TRBV7-6; J gene: TRBJ2-7; clone size: few; CDR3 length: 16; D gene: TRBD1; CDR3 protein: CASSSTRDRGDYEQYF; CDR3 DNA: TGTGCCAGCAGCTCCACCCGGGACAGGGGGGACTACGAGCAGTACTTC
V gene: TRBV2; J gene: TRBJ1-1; clone size: NA; CDR3 length: 16; D gene: NA; CDR3 protein: CASRPRGLAGRNEAFF; CDR3 DNA: TGTGCCAGCCGACCGAGGGGACTAGCGGGACGCAATGAAGCTTTCTTT
V gene: TRBV29-1; J gene: TRBJ1-1; clone size: NA; CDR3 length: 17; D gene: NA; CDR3 protein: CAWREPPLRRSGTEAFF; CDR3 DNA: TGTGCCTGGAGGGAACCTCCCCTCCGAAGAAGTGGCACTGAAGCTTTCTTT
V gene: TRBV29-1; J gene: TRBJ1-5; clone size: NA; CDR3 length: 13; D gene: NA; CDR3 protein: CSVESRAGQPQHF; CDR3 DNA: TGCAGCGTTGAAAGCCGGGCAGGACAGCCCCAGCATTTT
V gene: TRBV5-4; J gene: TRBJ1-4; clone size: many; CDR3 length: 18; D gene: TRBD1; CDR3 protein: CASSVSGTGMSGIGKLFF; CDR3 DNA: TGTGCCAGCAGCGTATCCGGGACAGGGATGTCGGGAATTGGAAAACTGTTTTTT
V gene: TRBV29-1; J gene: TRBJ1-2; clone size: many; CDR3 length: 13; D gene: TRBD1; CDR3 protein: CSVLGQGHYGYTF; CDR3 DNA: TGCAGCGTCCTGGGACAGGGCCACTATGGCTACACCTTC
V gene: TRBV7-8; J gene: TRBJ2-5; clone size: many; CDR3 length: 16; D gene: TRBD2; CDR3 protein: CASSLGRGVYQETQYF; CDR3 DNA: TGTGCCAGCAGCTTAGGGCGGGGGGTGTACCAAGAGACCCAGTACTTC
V gene: TRBV7-6; J gene: TRBJ1-2; clone size: many; CDR3 length: 15; D gene: NA; CDR3 protein: CASSSTTTAPYGYTF; CDR3 DNA: TGTGCCAGCAGCTCAACTACGACGGCACCCTATGGCTACACCTTC
V gene: TRBV7-2; J gene: TRBJ1-2; clone size: many; CDR3 length: 13; D gene: NA; CDR3 protein: CASATGPSYGYTF; CDR3 DNA: TGTGCCAGCGCCACGGGCCCTAGCTATGGCTACACCTTC
V gene: TRBV6-1; J gene: TRBJ1-5; clone size: few; CDR3 length: 17; D gene: NA; CDR3 protein: CASSLWAGMPGDQPQHF; CDR3 DNA: TGTGCCAGCAGTTTATGGGCAGGGATGCCGGGGGATCAGCCCCAGCATTTT
V gene: TRBV7-2; J gene: TRBJ2-5; clone size: once; CDR3 length: 13; D gene: NA; CDR3 protein: CASSLARIETQYF; CDR3 DNA: TGTGCCAGCAGCTTAGCAAGGATTGAGACCCAGTACTTC
V gene: TRBV3-1; J gene: TRBJ1-4; clone size: few; CDR3 length: 14; D gene: NA; CDR3 protein: CASSRTQTNEKLFF; CDR3 DNA: TGTGCCAGCAGCCGGACACAAACTAATGAAAAACTGTTTTTT
V gene: TRBV7-9; J gene: TRBJ1-4; clone size: NA; CDR3 length: 16; D gene: TRBD1; CDR3 protein: CASSTPGTGGNEKLFF; CDR3 DNA: TGTGCCAGCAGCACCCCCGGGACAGGGGGCAATGAAAAACTGTTTTTT
V gene: TRBV7-2; J gene: TRBJ2-7; clone size: NA; CDR3 length: 14; D gene: TRBD1; CDR3 protein: CASSRGTGVSEQYF; CDR3 DNA: TGTGCCAGCAGCAGAGGGACAGGGGTGAGCGAGCAGTACTTC
V gene: TRBV12-3/TRBV12-4; J gene: TRBJ1-3; clone size: many; CDR3 length: 16; D gene: NA; CDR3 protein: CASTVGLTVSGNTIYF; CDR3 DNA: TGTGCCAGCACTGTGGGCCTCACCGTTTCTGGAAACACCATATATTTT
V gene: TRBV10-3; J gene: TRBJ2-7; clone size: many; CDR3 length: 13; D gene: NA; CDR3 protein: CAISGDTTYEQYF; CDR3 DNA: TGTGCCATCAGTGGGGACACCACCTACGAGCAGTACTTC
V gene: TRBV29-1; J gene: TRBJ2-7; clone size: many; CDR3 length: 14; D gene: NA; CDR3 protein: CSVDTGASPYEQYF; CDR3 DNA: TGCAGCGTTGATACGGGGGCCTCCCCCTACGAGCAGTACTTC
V gene: TRBV19; J gene: TRBJ2-5; clone size: once; CDR3 length: 15; D gene: NA; CDR3 protein: CASSISQGGQETQYF; CDR3 DNA: TGTGCCAGTAGTATATCACAGGGAGGCCAAGAGACCCAGTACTTC
V gene: TRBV27; J gene: TRBJ2-2; clone size: NA; CDR3 length: 16; D gene: NA; CDR3 protein: CASSLSSQGGPGELFF; CDR3 DNA: TGTGCCAGCAGTTTATCTTCGCAGGGAGGCCCCGGGGAGCTGTTTTTT
V gene: TRBV29-1; J gene: TRBJ2-6; clone size: NA; CDR3 length: 14; D gene: TRBD1; CDR3 protein: CSLGGPALVNVLTF; CDR3 DNA: TGCAGCTTAGGGGGCCCTGCTCTGGTCAACGTCCTGACTTTC